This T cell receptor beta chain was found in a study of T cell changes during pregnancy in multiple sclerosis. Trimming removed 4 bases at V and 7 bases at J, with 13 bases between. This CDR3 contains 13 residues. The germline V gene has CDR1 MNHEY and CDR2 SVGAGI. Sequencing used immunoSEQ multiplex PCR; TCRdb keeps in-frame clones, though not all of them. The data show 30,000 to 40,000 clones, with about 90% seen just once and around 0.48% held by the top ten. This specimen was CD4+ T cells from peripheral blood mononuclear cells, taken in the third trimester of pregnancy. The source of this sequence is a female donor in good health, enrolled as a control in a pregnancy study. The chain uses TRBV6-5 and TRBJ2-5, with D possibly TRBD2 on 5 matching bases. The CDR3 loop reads CASSSPGEGTQYF. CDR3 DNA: TGTGCCAGCAGTTCCCCGGGTGAGGGGACCCAGTACTTC.